Described below is a single T cell receptor (beta chain) sequence and its context. The trim removed 3 bases at V and 10 bases at J, leaving 5 bases unmatched. The CDR3 spans 15 residues. Per the germline V gene, CDR1 is SGHTA and CDR2 is FQGNSA. These data are taken from a study of blood T cell repertoires in COVID-19. Clones were read by immunoSEQ multiplex PCR, and TCRdb kept only the in-frame ones, dropping some. The table includes about 95,000 clones, roughly 80% detected once. Sequenced sample: peripheral blood. J is TRBJ1-6 and V is TRBV7-2; 11 nucleotides line up with TRBD1. This clonotype was sampled from a man older than 75 with active or convalescent COVID-19. DNA of the CDR3: TGTGCCAGCAGCTTTCGGACAGGGGGCTCATCACCCCTCCACTTT. This sequence encodes CASSFRTGGSSPLHF.